These 11 T cell receptor beta chains were sequenced from one sample in a study of shared clonotypes between healthy human individuals. Assay used: immunoSEQ multiplex PCR; TCRdb lists only in-frame clones, some missing. The sample holds around 980,000 clones, about four fifths seen once. The sample was memory CD4+ T cells from PBMCs. Subset: CD45RA-negative fraction. The receptors shown here come from a man younger than 30 in good health. Some clones in this sample may be carry-over from other donors' samples.

The V gene is TRBV18, the J gene TRBJ1-2; the match to TRBD1 covers 12 bases. Per germline, CDR1 KGHSH and CDR2 LQKENI. The CDR3 consists of 16 residues. The V segment lost 3 bases and the J segment 4 bases; nucleotides outside the gene matches: 6. CDR3 sequence (DNA): TGTGCCAGCTCACCTCTCGGGACAGGGGGCATCTATGGCTACACCTTC. Residues: CASSPLGTGGIYGYTF.

On this clone itself: This specimen includes other DNA sequences encoding the same CDR3. The genes are TRBV28 and TRBJ2-1; D unresolved. V shed 8 bases and J shed 1 base, with 0 bases lying between them. The CDR3 is 10 residues long. Germline V gives CDR1 MDHEN, CDR2 SYDVKM. The CDR3 DNA sequence: TGTGCCAGCTCCTACAATGAGCAGTTCTTC. Translated: CASSYNEQFF. Filled out from reference TRBV28 and TRBJ2-1, the complete variable domain reads DVKVTQSSRYLVKRTGEKVFLECVQDMDHENMFWYRQDPGLGLRLIYFSYDVKMKEKGDIPEGYSVSREKKERFSLILESASTNQTSMYLCASSYNEQFFGPGTRLTVL.

The chain links TRBV29-1 to TRBJ2-7; weak D call: TRBD1 (6 bases). The CDR3 is 14 residues long. Trimming took off 0 bases at V and 2 bases at J, with 11 bases between the two ends. In germline, CDR1 is SQVTM, CDR2 ANQGSEA. DNA of the CDR3: TGCAGCGTTGAAGACCGACAGGATGCCTACGAGCAGTACTTC. It yields the protein CSVEDRQDAYEQYF.

This sequence joins TRBV12-5 and TRBJ2-5, with D unclear. The CDR3 runs 13 residues. Trimming took off 6 bases at V and 5 bases at J, with 13 bases between the two ends. Germline V gene data show CDR1 as LGHNT and CDR2 as FRNRAP. CDR3 loop: CASGPGSGETQYF. The CDR3 DNA reads TGTGCTAGTGGACCCGGAAGTGGGGAGACCCAGTACTTC.

This clone was recorded only once. CDR3 in DNA: TGCAAGGTGGACTATGGCTACACCTTC. Its translation is CKVDYGYTF. The V gene is TRBV20-1, the J gene TRBJ1-2; D gene unclear. The CDR3 length is 9 residues. Germline V gene lookup returns CDR1 DFQATT and CDR2 SNEGSKA (reference sequence).

The V gene is TRBV2, the J gene TRBJ1-5; D call uncertain. V was cut by 10 bases and J by 3 bases, with 13 bases left in between. Germline CDR1 and CDR2: SNHLY and FYNNEI. This CDR3 spans 13 amino acids. The CDR3 spells CATSIQVNQPQHF. Here the CDR3 DNA reads TGTGCCACCTCAATCCAGGTCAATCAGCCCCAGCATTTT.

This rearrangement joins TRBV5-1 to TRBJ1-2, with D possibly being TRBD1 (5 bases). CDR3 size: 16 residues. V shed 0 bases and J shed 2 bases, with 14 bases lying between them. CDR1 and CDR2 from the germline V gene are SGHRS and YFSETQ. The DNA of the CDR3 is TGCGCCAGCAGCTTGGGGTTTCAGGGCCTAAACTATGGCTACACCTTC. Its protein is CASSLGFQGLNYGYTF.

This clone was seen ten or more times. Distinct nucleotide sequences in the sample also encode this CDR3. The rearrangement uses TRBV2 and TRBJ1-4, with no clear D. This CDR3 has 14 residues. Germline V gene sequence: CDR1 SNHLY, CDR2 FYNNEI. Trimming left V 3 bases short and J 1 base short, with 6 bases between. CDR3 bases: TGTGCCAGCAGTGATAGGCAAACTAATGAAAAACTGTTTTTT. It specifies CASSDRQTNEKLFF.

The CDR3 region is CASGGPVTVRPDTQYF. In DNA form, the CDR3 reads TGCGCCAGCGGTGGCCCCGTGACAGTGAGGCCAGATACGCAGTATTTT. The chain uses TRBV10-2 and TRBJ2-3, with D maybe TRBD1 (5 bases). This CDR3 is 16 amino acids long. Germline CDR1 reads WSHSY; CDR2 reads SAAADI. V lost 8 bases and J 4 bases, leaving 22 bases between the germline ends.

This clone was detected ten times or more. The CDR3 loop is CSAGQLTRFNTEAFF. Here the CDR3 DNA reads TGCAGCGCCGGACAGCTCACCCGGTTTAACACTGAAGCTTTCTTT. The gene calls are TRBV29-1 and TRBJ1-1, with a tentative D call TRBD1 (6 bases). Germline V lookup: CDR1 SQVTM, CDR2 ANQGSEA. Trimming took 7 bases from V and 2 from J, leaving 20 bases between them. This CDR3 contains 15 residues.

This clone was seen more than once but under ten times. CDR3 DNA sequence: TGTGCCAGTAGTATTAGGCAGGGCTACGAGCAGTACTTC. Its protein product is CASSIRQGYEQYF. The chain recombines TRBV19 with TRBJ2-7; a possible D gene is TRBD1 (5 bases). The CDR3 consists of 13 residues. Germline CDR1 reads LNHDA; CDR2 reads SQIVND (reference sequence). Trimming shortened V by 3 bases and J by 3 bases, and 9 bases separated the two germline ends.